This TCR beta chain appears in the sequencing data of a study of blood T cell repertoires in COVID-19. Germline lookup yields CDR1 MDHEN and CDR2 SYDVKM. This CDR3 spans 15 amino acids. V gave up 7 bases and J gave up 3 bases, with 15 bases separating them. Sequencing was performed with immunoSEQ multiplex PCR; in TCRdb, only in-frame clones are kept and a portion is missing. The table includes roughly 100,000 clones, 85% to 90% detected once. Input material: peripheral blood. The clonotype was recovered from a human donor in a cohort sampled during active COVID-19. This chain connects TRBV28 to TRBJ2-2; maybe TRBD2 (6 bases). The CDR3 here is CASTTGGIDTGELFF. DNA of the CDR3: TGTGCCAGCACTACTGGGGGGATTGACACCGGGGAGCTGTTTTTT.